Listed below are T cell receptor beta chains from one sample, sequenced in a study of long-term antiretroviral therapy in people with HIV. Using immunoSEQ multiplex PCR, the repertoire was profiled, and TCRdb retains in-frame clones only, with some absent. This sample carries tens of thousands of clones, nearly 90% of them seen once, and the ten largest clones take 6% to 6.5%. Sequences were derived from unsorted PBMCs, sampled 0.6 years after starting antiretroviral therapy. The receptors shown here come from a man aged 55-75 years with HIV. Both conserved end residues are part of each CDR3. The D gene is left open where the match is weak. Clone size, where shown, is once, few, many, or a class for clones that have expanded.

v_call	clone_size	j_call	d_call	cdr3_nt	cdr3_aa
TRBV7-2	.	TRBJ2-3	.	TGTGCCAGCAGCTTTCCCCTTTTAGCGTTGAGCACAGATACGCAGTATTTT	CASSFPLLALSTDTQYF
TRBV18	.	TRBJ1-4	.	TGTGCCAGCTCACCACCGGCGGGGATCGGGATGTTTGCAACTAATGAAAAACTGTTTTTT	CASSPPAGIGMFATNEKLFF
TRBV9	.	TRBJ2-7	TRBD2	TGTGCCAGCAGCGGGGGAGGTGGCGGGAGGGCCTACGAGCAGTACTTC	CASSGGGGGRAYEQYF
TRBV5-4	once	TRBJ2-1	TRBD1	TGTGCCAGCAGCCTGGGGGACAGGGTCGGCAATGAGCAGTTCTTC	CASSLGDRVGNEQFF
TRBV4-2	.	TRBJ2-5	TRBD2	TGTGCCAGCAGCCAAGAAGGACTAGCGGGGGGCGGTGAGACCCAGTACTTC	CASSQEGLAGGGETQYF
TRBV7-9	.	TRBJ1-1	.	TGTGCCAGCAGCGGCGGGGAAAGGTCTGCTTTCTTT	CASSGGERSAFF
TRBV19	.	TRBJ1-2	.	TGTGCCAGTAGTCCACCCTCGACAGGTAGATCGGGGACTTATGGCTACACCTTC	CASSPPSTGRSGTYGYTF
TRBV19	.	TRBJ1-1	.	TGTGCCAGTAGTACCTCCAGGGGTACTGAAGCTTTCTTT	CASSTSRGTEAFF
TRBV19	.	TRBJ1-2	.	TGTGCCAGTAGTATCTCCAGGGAGGTAAACTATGGCTACACCTTC	CASSISREVNYGYTF
TRBV6-4	.	TRBJ2-6	TRBD1	TGTGCCCCCAGGGCCCGTACGGGACAGAGCAACTCTGGGGCCAACGTCCTGACTTTC	CAPRARTGQSNSGANVLTF
TRBV9	.	TRBJ1-6	.	TGTGCCAGCAGCGTAGGGTCAGGGAACAATTCACCCCTCCACTTT	CASSVGSGNNSPLHF
TRBV5-1	.	TRBJ2-7	.	TGCGCCAGCAGCTTGGAATACGAGCAGTACTTC	CASSLEYEQYF